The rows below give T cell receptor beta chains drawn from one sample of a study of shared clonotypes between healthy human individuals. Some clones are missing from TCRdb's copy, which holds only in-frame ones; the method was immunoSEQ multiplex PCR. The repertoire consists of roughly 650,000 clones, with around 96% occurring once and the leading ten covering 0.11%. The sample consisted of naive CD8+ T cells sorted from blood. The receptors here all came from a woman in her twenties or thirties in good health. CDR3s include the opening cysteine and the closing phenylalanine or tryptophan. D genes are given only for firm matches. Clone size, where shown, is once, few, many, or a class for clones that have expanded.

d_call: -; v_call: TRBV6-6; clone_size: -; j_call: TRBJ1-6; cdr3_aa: CASSYWPGEGNSPLHF; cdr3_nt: TGTGCCAGCAGTTACTGGCCGGGAGAAGGAAATTCACCCCTCCACTTT
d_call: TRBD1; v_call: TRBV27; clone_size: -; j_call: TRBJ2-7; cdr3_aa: CASSSLDRAGQNEQYF; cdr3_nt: TGTGCCAGCAGTTCCCTGGACAGGGCGGGCCAAAACGAGCAGTACTTC
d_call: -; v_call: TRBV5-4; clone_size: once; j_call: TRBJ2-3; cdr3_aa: CASSYSPPDTQYF; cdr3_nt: TGTGCCAGCAGCTATAGTCCGCCAGATACGCAGTATTTT
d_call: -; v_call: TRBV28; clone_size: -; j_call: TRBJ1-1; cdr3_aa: CASSEGVVGAEAFF; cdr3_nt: TGTGCCAGCAGTGAAGGGGTGGTAGGCGCTGAAGCTTTCTTT
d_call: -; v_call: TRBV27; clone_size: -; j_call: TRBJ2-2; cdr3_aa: CASSWGDGELFF; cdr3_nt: TGTGCCAGCAGCTGGGGTGACGGGGAGCTGTTTTTT
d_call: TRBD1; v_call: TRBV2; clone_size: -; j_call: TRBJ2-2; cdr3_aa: CASSSGTASTGELFF; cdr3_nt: TGTGCCAGCAGTTCCGGGACAGCTTCCACCGGGGAGCTGTTTTTT
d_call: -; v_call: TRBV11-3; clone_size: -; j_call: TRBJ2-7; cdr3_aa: CASSLEGGSSYEQYF; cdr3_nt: TGTGCCAGCAGCTTGGAAGGGGGGAGCTCCTACGAGCAGTACTTC
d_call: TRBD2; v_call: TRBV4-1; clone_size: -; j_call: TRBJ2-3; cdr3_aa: CASSLDSGRWDTQYF; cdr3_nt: TGCGCCAGCAGCCTCGATAGCGGGAGGTGGGATACGCAGTATTTT
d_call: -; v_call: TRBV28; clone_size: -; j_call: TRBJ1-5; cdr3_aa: CASSPIWSNQPQHF; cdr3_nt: TGTGCCAGCAGCCCTATTTGGAGCAATCAGCCCCAGCATTTT
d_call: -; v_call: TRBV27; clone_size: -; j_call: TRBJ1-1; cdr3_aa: CASSWGTEAFF; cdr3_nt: TGTGCCAGCAGTTGGGGCACTGAAGCTTTCTTT
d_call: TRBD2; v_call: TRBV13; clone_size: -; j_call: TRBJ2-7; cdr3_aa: CASSRTSGTSYEQYF; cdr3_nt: TGTGCCAGCAGTCGGACTAGCGGGACCTCCTACGAGCAGTACTTC
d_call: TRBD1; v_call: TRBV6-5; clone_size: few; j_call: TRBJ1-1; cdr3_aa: CASSYGTGNTEAFF; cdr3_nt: TGTGCCAGCAGTTACGGGACAGGGAACACTGAAGCTTTCTTT
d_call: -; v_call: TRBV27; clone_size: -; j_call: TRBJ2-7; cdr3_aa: CASSSSGTSYEQYF; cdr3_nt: TGTGCCAGCAGTTCATCCGGGACCTCCTACGAGCAGTACTTC
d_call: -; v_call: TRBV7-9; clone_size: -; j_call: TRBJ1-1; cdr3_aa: CASSSLQGSEAFF; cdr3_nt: TGTGCCAGCAGCTCACTACAGGGATCTGAAGCTTTCTTT
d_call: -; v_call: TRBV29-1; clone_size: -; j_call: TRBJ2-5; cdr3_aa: CSVEDYGQETQYF; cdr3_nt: TGCAGCGTTGAAGATTACGGTCAAGAGACCCAGTACTTC
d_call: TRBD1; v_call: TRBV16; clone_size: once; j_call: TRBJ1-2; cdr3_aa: CASSQGQKIHNYGYTF; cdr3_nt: TGTGCCAGCAGCCAGGGACAGAAGATTCATAACTATGGCTACACCTTC
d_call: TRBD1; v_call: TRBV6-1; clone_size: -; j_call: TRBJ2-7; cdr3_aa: CASSEFWTGGYEQYF; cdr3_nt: TGTGCCAGCAGTGAATTTTGGACAGGGGGCTACGAGCAGTACTTC
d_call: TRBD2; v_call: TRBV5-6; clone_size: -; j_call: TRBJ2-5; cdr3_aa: CASSSWGGETQYF; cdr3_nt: TGTGCCAGCAGCTCCTGGGGAGGGGAGACCCAGTACTTC
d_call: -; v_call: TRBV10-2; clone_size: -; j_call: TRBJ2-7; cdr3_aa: CASNSQKNSYEQYF; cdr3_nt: TGCGCCAGCAATTCCCAGAAAAACTCCTACGAGCAGTACTTC
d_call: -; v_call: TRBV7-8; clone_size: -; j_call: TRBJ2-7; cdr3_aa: CASSLRSAPYEQYF; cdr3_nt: TGTGCCAGCAGCTTACGGTCTGCCCCCTACGAGCAGTACTTC
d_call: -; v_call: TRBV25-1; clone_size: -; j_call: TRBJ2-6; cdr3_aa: CATQVLLAGANVLTF; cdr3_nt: TGTGCCACCCAGGTCCTTCTTGCTGGGGCCAACGTCCTGACTTTC
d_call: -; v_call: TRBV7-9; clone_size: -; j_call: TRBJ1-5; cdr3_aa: CASSLNRGSPQHF; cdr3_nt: TGTGCCAGCAGCTTAAATCGGGGCAGTCCCCAGCATTTT
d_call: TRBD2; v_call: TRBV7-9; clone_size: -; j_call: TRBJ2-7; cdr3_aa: CASSLNPGTTSSYEQYF; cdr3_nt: TGTGCCAGCAGCTTAAACCCCGGGACTACTTCTTCCTACGAGCAGTACTTC
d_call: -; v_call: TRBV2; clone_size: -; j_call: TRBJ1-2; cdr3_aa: CASKAGQYGYTF; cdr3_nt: TGTGCCAGCAAGGCCGGGCAATATGGCTACACCTTC
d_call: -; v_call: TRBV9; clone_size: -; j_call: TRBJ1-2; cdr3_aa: CASSVGRHNYGYTF; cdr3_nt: TGTGCCAGCAGCGTAGGTCGGCATAACTATGGCTACACCTTC
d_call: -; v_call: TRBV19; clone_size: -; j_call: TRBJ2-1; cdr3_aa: CASSTTGYNEQFF; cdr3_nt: TGTGCCAGTAGTACCACAGGTTACAATGAGCAGTTCTTC
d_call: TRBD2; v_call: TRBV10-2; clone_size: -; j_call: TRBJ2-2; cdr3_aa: CASSDPWGTKNTGELFF; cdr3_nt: TGCGCCAGCAGTGACCCGTGGGGGACTAAGAACACCGGGGAGCTGTTTTTT
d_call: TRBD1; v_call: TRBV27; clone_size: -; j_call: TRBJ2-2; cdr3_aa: CATGPGTGYGLFF; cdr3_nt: TGTGCCACCGGTCCCGGGACAGGTTATGGGCTGTTTTTT
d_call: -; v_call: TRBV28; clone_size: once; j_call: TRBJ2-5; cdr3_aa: CASSWYRGSSQETQYF; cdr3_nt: TGTGCCAGCAGTTGGTACAGAGGGTCCTCCCAAGAGACCCAGTACTTC
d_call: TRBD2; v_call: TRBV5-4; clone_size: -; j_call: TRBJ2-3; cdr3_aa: CASSFGLARNTQYF; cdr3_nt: TGTGCCAGCAGCTTCGGACTAGCCAGAAATACGCAGTATTTT
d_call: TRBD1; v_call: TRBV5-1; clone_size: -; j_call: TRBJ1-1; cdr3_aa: CASSLGQGRTEAFF; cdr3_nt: TGCGCCAGCAGCCTAGGACAGGGAAGAACTGAAGCTTTCTTT
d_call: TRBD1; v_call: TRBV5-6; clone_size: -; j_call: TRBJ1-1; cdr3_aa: CASSPQGNIEAFF; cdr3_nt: TGTGCCAGCAGCCCACAGGGGAACATTGAAGCTTTCTTT
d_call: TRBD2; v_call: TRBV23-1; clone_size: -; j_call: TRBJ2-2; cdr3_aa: CASSQSSGTTAGELFF; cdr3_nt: TGCGCCAGCAGTCAATCTAGCGGGACGACCGCCGGGGAGCTGTTTTTT
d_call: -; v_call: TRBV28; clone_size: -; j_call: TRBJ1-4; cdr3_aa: CASAWGRDFEKLFF; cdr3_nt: TGTGCCAGCGCCTGGGGCAGGGATTTCGAAAAACTGTTTTTT
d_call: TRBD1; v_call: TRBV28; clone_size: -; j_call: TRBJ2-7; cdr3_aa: CASSLWDRNYEQYF; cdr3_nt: TGTGCCAGCAGTTTGTGGGACAGAAATTACGAGCAGTACTTC
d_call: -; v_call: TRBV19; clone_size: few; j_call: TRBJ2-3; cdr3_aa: CASSMLAGFTDTQYF; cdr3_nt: TGTGCCAGTAGTATGTTGGCGGGATTCACAGATACGCAGTATTTT
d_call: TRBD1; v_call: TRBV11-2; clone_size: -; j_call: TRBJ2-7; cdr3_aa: CASSLDRRGPYEQYF; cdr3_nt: TGTGCCAGCAGCTTAGACCGAAGGGGGCCCTACGAGCAGTACTTC
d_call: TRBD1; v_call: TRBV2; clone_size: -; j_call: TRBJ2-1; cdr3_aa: CASRDPGTGDNEQFF; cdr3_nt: TGTGCCAGCAGGGACCCCGGAACAGGGGATAATGAGCAGTTCTTC
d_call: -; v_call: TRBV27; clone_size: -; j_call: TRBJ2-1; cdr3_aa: CASSLGVRVKYNEQFF; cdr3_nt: TGTGCCAGCAGTTTAGGGGTCAGGGTGAAATACAATGAGCAGTTCTTC
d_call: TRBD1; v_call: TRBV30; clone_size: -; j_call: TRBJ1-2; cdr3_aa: CAWYRGHYGYTF; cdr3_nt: TGTGCCTGGTACAGGGGACACTATGGCTACACCTTC
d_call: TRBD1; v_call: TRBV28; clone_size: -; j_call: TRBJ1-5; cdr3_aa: CASRGPGTGSFSNQPQHF; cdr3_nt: TGTGCCAGCAGGGGGCCTGGGACAGGGTCCTTTTCCAATCAGCCCCAGCATTTT
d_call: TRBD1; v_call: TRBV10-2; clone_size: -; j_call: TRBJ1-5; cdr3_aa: CASSLHRGSNQPQHF; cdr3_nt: TGCGCCAGCAGCCTCCACAGGGGAAGCAATCAGCCCCAGCATTTT
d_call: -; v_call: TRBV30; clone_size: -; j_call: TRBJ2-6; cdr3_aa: CAWIGPPRGANVLTF; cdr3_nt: TGTGCCTGGATAGGGCCTCCGAGGGGGGCCAACGTCCTGACTTTC
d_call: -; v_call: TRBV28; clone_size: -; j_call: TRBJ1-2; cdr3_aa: CASNKTPNRVYGYTF; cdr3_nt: TGTGCCAGCAATAAAACCCCGAACAGGGTATATGGCTACACCTTC
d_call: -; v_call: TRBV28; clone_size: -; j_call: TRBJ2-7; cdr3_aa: CASRARPPYEQYF; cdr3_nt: TGTGCCAGCAGGGCGCGGCCTCCCTACGAGCAGTACTTC
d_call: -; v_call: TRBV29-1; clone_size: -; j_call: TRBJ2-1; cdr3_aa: CSVRGPLYNEQFF; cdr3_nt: TGCAGCGTTAGAGGTCCTTTGTACAATGAGCAGTTCTTC
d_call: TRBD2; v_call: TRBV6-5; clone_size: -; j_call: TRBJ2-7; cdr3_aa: CASSYSSGSPIEQYF; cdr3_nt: TGTGCCAGCAGTTATAGTAGCGGGAGCCCTATCGAGCAGTACTTC
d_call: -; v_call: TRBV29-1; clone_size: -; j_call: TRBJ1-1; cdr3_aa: CSAWTVNTEAFF; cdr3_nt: TGCAGCGCCTGGACTGTGAACACTGAAGCTTTCTTT